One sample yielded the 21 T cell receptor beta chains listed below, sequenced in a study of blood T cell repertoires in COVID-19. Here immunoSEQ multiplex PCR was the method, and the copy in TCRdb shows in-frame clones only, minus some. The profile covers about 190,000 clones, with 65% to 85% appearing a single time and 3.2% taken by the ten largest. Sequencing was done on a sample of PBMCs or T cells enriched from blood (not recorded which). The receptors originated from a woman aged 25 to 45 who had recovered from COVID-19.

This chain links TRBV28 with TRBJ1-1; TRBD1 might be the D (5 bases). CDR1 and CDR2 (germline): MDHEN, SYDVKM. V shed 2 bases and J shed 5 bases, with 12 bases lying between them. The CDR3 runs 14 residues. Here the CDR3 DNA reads TGTGCCAGCAGTTTAACAGGCACGCGAACTGAAGCTTTCTTT. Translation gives CASSLTGTRTEAFF.

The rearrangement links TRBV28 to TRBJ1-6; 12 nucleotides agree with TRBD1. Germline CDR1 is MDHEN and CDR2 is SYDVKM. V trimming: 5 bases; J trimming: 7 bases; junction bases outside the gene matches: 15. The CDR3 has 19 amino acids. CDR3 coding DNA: TGTGCCAGCAGTGGGACCGGGACAGGGGGCTTGTTATTAAATTCACCCCTCCACTTT. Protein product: CASSGTGTGGLLLNSPLHF.

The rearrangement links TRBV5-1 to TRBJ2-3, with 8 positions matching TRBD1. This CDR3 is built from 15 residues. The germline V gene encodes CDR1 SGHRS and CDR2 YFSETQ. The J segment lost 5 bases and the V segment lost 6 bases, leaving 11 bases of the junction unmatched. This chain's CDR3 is CASTGQGLMLDTQYF. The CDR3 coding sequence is TGCGCCAGCACCGGACAGGGTCTTATGTTAGATACGCAGTATTTT.

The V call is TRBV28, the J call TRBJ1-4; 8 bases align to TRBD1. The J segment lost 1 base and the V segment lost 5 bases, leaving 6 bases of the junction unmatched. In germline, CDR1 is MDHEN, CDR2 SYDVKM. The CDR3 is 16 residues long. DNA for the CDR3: TGTGCCAGCAGTCTCAGGGGGCTGGGAACTAATGAAAAACTGTTTTTT. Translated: CASSLRGLGTNEKLFF.

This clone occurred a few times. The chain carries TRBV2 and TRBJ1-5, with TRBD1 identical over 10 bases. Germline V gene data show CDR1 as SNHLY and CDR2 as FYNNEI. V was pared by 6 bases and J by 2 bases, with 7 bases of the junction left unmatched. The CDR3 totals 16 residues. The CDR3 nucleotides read TGTGCCAGCAGATCCGGGACAGGGGCTGGCAATCAGCCCCAGCATTTT. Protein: CASRSGTGAGNQPQHF.

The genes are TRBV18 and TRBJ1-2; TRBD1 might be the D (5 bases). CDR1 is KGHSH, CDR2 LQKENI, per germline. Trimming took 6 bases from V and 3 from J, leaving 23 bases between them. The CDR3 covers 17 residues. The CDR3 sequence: CASSPWGSGVRDYGYTF. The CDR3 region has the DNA TGTGCCAGCTCCCCCTGGGGGAGCGGGGTGAGGGACTATGGCTACACCTTC.

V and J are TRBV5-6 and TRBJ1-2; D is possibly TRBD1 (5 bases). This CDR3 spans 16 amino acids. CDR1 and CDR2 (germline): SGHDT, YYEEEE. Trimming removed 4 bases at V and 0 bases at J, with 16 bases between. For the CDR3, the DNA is TGTGCCAGCAGCGACAGTCAGAAACAGGCTAACTATGGCTACACCTTC. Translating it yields CASSDSQKQANYGYTF.

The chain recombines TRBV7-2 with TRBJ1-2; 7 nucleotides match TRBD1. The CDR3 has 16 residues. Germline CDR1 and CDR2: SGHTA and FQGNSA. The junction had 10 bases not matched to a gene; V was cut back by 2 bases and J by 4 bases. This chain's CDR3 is CASSLNPTGMPYGYTF. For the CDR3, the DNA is TGTGCCAGCAGCTTAAACCCGACAGGGATGCCCTATGGCTACACCTTC.

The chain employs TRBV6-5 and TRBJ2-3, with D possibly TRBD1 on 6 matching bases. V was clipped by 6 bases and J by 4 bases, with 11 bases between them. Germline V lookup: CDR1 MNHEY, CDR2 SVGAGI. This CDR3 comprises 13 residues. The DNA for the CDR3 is TGTGCCAGCAGGGACAGACTTCCAGATACGCAGTATTTT. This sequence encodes CASRDRLPDTQYF.

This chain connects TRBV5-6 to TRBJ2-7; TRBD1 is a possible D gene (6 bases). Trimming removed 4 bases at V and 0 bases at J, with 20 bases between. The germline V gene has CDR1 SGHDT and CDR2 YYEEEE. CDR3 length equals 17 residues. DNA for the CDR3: TGTGCCAGCAGCCCCAACCCTTCGGGACATAGCTCCTACGAGCAGTACGTC. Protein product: CASSPNPSGHSSYEQYV.

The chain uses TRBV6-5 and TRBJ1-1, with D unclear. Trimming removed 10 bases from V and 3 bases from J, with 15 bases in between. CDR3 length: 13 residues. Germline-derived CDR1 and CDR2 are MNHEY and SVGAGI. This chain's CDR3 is CATSGLKYTEAFF. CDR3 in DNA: TGTGCCACAAGTGGACTCAAGTACACTGAAGCTTTCTTT.

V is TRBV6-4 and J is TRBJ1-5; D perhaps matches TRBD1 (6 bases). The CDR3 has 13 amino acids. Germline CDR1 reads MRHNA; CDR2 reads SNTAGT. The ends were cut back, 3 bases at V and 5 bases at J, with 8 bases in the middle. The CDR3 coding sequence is TGTGCCAGCAGTGAAACAGGGTATCAGCCCCAGCATTTT. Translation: CASSETGYQPQHF.

CDR3 nucleotide sequence: TGTGCCAGCAGTACTAATCTTGGCTCACCCCTCCACTTT. Protein sequence: CASSTNLGSPLHF. This chain links TRBV12-3 or TRBV12-4 with TRBJ1-6; D is unresolved. Trimming shortened V by 5 bases and J by 10 bases, and 12 bases separated the two germline ends. This CDR3 region has 13 residues.

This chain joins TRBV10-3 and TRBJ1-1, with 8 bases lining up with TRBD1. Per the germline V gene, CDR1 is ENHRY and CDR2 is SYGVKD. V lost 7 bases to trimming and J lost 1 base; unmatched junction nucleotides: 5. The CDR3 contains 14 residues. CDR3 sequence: CAIKGQAANTEAFF. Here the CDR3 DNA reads TGTGCCATCAAGGGACAGGCAGCGAACACTGAAGCTTTCTTT.

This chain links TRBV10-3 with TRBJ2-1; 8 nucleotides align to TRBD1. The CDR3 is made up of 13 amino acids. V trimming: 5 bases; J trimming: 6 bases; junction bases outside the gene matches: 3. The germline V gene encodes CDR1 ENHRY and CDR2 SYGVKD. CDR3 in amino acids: CAISSDRGNEQFF. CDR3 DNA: TGTGCCATCAGTAGCGACAGGGGCAATGAGCAGTTCTTC.

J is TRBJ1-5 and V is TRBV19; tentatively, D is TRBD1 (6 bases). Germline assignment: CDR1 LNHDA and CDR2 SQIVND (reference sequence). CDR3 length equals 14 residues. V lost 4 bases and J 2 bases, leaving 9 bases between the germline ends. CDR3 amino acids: CASSKDSRNQPQHF. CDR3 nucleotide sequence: TGTGCCAGTAGTAAGGACAGCCGCAATCAGCCCCAGCATTTT.

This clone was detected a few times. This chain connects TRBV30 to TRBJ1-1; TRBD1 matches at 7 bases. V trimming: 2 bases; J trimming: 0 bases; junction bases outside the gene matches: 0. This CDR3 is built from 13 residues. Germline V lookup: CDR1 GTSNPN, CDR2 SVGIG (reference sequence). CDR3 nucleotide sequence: TGTGCCTGGAGTACAGGGGTGAACACTGAAGCTTTCTTT. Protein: CAWSTGVNTEAFF.

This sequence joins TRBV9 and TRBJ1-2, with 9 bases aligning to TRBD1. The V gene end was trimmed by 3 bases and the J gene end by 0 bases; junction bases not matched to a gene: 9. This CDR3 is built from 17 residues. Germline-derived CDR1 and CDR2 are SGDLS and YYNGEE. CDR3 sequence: CASSGWGQGTPNYGYTF. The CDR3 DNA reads TGTGCCAGCAGCGGTTGGGGACAGGGAACTCCTAACTATGGCTACACCTTC.

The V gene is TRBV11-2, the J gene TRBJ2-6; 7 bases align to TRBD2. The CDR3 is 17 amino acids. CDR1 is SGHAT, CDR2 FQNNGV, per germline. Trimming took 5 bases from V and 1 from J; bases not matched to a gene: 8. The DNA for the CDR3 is TGTGCCAGCAGCCTGGGGCCCGGGAGGTCTGGGGCCAACGTCCTGACTTTC. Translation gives CASSLGPGRSGANVLTF. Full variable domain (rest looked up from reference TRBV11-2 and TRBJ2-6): EAGVAQSPRYKIIEKRQSVAFWCNPISGHATLYWYQQILGQGPKLLIQFQNNGVVDDSQLPKDRFSAERLKGVDSTLKIQPAKLEDSAVYLCASSLGPGRSGANVLTFGAGSRLTVL.

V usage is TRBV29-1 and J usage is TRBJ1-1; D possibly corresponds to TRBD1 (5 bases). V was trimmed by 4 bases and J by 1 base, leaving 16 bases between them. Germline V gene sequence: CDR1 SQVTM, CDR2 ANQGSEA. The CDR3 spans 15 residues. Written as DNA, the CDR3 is TGCAGCGTTGTCGGCAGGGAGGTTGGGAACACTGAAGCTTTCTTT. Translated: CSVVGREVGNTEAFF.

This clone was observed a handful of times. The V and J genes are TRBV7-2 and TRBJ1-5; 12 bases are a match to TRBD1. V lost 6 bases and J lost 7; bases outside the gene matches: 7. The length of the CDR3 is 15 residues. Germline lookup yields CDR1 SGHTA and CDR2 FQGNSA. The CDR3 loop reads CASRNTGTGGQPQHF. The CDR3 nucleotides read TGTGCCAGCAGAAATACCGGGACAGGGGGCCAGCCCCAGCATTTT.